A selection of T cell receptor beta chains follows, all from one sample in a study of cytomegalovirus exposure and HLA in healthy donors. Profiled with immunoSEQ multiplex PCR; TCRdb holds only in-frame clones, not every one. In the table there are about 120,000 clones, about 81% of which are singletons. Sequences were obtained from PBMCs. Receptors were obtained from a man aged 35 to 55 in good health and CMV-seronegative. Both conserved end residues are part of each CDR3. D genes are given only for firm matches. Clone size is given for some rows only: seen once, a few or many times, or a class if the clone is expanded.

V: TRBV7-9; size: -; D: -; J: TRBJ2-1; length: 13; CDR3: CASSLWPNNEQFF; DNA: TGTGCCAGCAGCTTATGGCCAAACAATGAGCAGTTCTTC
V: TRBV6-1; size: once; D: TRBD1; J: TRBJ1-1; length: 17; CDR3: CASSEFLTGERNTEAFF; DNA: TGTGCCAGCAGTGAATTTTTGACAGGGGAGAGGAACACTGAAGCTTTCTTT
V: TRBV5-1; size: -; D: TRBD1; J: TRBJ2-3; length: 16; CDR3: CASSPSTGATTDTQYF; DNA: TGCGCCAGCAGCCCATCGACAGGGGCGACTACAGATACGCAGTATTTT
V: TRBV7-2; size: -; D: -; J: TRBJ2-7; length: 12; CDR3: CASSFNRDEQYF; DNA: TGTGCCAGCAGCTTCAACAGGGACGAGCAGTACTTC
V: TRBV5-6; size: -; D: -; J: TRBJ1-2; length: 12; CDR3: CASSFLISGYTF; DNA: TGTGCCAGCAGCTTTTTAATATCCGGCTACACCTTC
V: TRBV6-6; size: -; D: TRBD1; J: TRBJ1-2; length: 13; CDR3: CASRGTADYGYTF; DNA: TGTGCCAGCAGAGGGACAGCGGACTATGGCTACACCTTC
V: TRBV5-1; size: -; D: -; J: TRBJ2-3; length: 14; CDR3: CASSLDRVTDTQYF; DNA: TGCGCCAGCAGCTTGGACAGGGTCACAGATACGCAGTATTTT
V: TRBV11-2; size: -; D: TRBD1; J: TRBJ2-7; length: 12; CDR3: CASSWTGSEQYF; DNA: TGTGCCAGCAGCTGGACAGGGAGCGAGCAGTACTTC
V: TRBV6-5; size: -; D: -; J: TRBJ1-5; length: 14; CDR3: CASSYTLGDQPQHF; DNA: TGTGCCAGCAGTTACACATTAGGGGATCAGCCCCAGCATTTT
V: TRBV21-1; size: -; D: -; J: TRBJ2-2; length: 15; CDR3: CASSKSFPNTGELFF; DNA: TGTGCCAGCAGCAAGAGCTTTCCGAACACCGGGGAGCTGTTTTTT
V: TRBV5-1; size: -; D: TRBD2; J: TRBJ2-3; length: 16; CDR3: CASSFRLAEPTDTQYF; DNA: TGCGCCAGCAGCTTTAGGCTAGCGGAGCCCACAGATACGCAGTATTTT
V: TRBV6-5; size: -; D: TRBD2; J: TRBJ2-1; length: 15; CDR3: CASSPLAGSYNEQFF; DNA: TGTGCCAGCAGTCCACTAGCGGGATCGTACAATGAGCAGTTCTTC
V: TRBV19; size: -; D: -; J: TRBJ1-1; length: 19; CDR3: CASSMGRQGGARMNTEAFF; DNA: TGTGCCAGTAGTATGGGGCGGCAGGGAGGCGCTCGTATGAACACTGAAGCTTTCTTT
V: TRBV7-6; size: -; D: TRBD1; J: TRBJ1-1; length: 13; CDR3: CASSPGGNTEAFF; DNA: TGTGCCAGCAGTCCAGGGGGGAACACTGAAGCTTTCTTT
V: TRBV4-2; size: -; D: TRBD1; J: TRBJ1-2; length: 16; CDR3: CASSQDPAGGLYGYTF; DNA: TGTGCCAGCAGCCAAGATCCCGCAGGGGGTTTATATGGCTACACCTTC
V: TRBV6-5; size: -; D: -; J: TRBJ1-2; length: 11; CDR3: CATLGVGGYTF; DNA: TGTGCCACCCTCGGGGTTGGTGGCTACACCTTC
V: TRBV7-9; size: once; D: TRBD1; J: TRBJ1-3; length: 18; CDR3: CASSLMGQRRGSGNTIYF; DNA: TGTGCCAGCAGCTTAATGGGACAGCGGCGGGGCTCTGGAAACACCATATATTTT
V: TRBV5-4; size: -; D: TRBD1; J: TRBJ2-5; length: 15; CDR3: CASSWSQGDWETQYF; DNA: TGTGCCAGCAGCTGGTCACAGGGGGATTGGGAGACCCAGTACTTC
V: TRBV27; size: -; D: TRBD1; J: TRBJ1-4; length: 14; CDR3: CASTKQGSNEKLFF; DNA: TGTGCCAGCACCAAACAGGGGAGTAATGAAAAACTGTTTTTT
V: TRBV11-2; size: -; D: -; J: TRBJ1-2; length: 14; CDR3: CASSLPHDSYGYTF; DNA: TGTGCCAGCAGCTTACCCCATGACAGTTATGGCTACACCTTC
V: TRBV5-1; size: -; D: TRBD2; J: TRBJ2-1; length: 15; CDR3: CASSPSGDSYNEQFF; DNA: TGCGCCAGCAGCCCTAGCGGGGATTCCTACAATGAGCAGTTCTTC
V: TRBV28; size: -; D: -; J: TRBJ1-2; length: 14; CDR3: CASSRPPGSYGYTF; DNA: TGTGCCAGCAGTCGCCCTCCTGGGAGCTATGGCTACACCTTC
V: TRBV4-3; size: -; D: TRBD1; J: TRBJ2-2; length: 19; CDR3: CASSQDAPGQYANTGELFF; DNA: TGCGCCAGCAGCCAAGACGCTCCGGGACAGTACGCGAACACCGGGGAGCTGTTTTTT
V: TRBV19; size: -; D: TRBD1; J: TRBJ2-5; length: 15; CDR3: CASSPDRVALETQYF; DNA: TGTGCCAGTTCCCCAGACAGGGTCGCTTTGGAGACCCAGTACTTC
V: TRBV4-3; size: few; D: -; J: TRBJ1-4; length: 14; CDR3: CASGPRVSGEKLFF; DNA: TGCGCCAGCGGACCCAGGGTGTCTGGGGAAAAACTGTTTTTT
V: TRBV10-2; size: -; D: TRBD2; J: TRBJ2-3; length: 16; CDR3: CASSDLAGPTKDTQYF; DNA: TGCGCCAGCAGTGATCTAGCGGGACCCACAAAAGATACGCAGTATTTT
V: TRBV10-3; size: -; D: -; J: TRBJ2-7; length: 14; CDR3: CAISDQEAHYQQYF; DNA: TGTGCCATCAGCGATCAGGAGGCTCACTACCAGCAGTACTTC
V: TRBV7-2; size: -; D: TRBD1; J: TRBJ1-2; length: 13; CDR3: CASSPDRVYGYTF; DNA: TGTGCCAGCAGCCCGGACAGGGTATATGGCTACACCTTC
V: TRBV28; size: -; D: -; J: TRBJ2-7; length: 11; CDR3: CASSPAGEQYF; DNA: TGTGCCAGCAGTCCCGCGGGGGAGCAGTACTTC
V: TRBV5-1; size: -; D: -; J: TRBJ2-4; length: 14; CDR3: CASSLVAREDIQYF; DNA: TGCGCCAGCAGCTTGGTGGCTAGGGAGGACATTCAGTACTTC
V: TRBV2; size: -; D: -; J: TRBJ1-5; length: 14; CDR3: CASSGPGPNQPQHF; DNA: TGTGCCAGCAGTGGTCCAGGGCCAAATCAGCCCCAGCATTTT
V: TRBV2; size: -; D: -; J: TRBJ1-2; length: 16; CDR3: CASSHRDSYLLGGYTF; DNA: TGTGCCAGCAGTCACCGGGACTCCTACTTACTGGGGGGCTACACCTTC
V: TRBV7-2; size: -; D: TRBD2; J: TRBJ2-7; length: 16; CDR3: CASSPRDSGGRYEQYF; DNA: TGTGCCAGCAGCCCCCGAGATAGCGGGGGGAGGTACGAGCAGTACTTC
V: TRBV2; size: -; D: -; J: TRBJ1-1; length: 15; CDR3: CASSESGGLMTEAFF; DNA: TGTGCCAGCAGTGAATCTGGGGGCTTGATGACTGAAGCTTTCTTT
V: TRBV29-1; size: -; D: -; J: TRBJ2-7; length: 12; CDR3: CSAGDFGYEQYF; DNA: TGCAGCGCAGGGGATTTCGGCTACGAGCAGTACTTC
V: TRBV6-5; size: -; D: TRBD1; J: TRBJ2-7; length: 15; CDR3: CASSYDPTGTYEQYF; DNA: TGTGCCAGCAGTTATGACCCGACAGGGACCTACGAGCAGTACTTC
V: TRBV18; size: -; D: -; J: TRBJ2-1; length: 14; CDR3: CASSPPAGWNEQFF; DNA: TGTGCCAGCTCACCACCGGCAGGTTGGAATGAGCAGTTCTTC
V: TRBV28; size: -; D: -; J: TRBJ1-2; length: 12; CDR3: CASRPPGSGYTF; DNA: TGTGCCAGCAGACCGCCGGGGAGTGGCTACACCTTC
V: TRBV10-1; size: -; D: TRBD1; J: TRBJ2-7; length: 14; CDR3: CATSLTGNPYEQYF; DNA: TGCGCCACTTCCCTGACAGGGAACCCCTACGAGCAGTACTTC
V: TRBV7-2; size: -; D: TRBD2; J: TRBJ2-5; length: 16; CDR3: CASSSRTSGRGETQYF; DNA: TGTGCCAGCAGCTCACGGACTAGCGGGAGGGGAGAGACCCAGTACTTC
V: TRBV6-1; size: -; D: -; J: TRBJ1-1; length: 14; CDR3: CASSSWPVNTEAFF; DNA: TGTGCCAGCAGTTCTTGGCCAGTGAACACTGAAGCTTTCTTT
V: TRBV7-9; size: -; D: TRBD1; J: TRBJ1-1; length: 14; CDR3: CASSPGTGIFEAFF; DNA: TGTGCCAGCAGCCCCGGGACAGGGATATTCGAAGCTTTCTTT
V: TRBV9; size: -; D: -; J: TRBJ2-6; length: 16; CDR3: CASSTQTGSGANVLTF; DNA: TGTGCCAGCAGCACTCAGACGGGCTCTGGGGCCAACGTCCTGACTTTC